Shown below are 9 T cell receptor beta chains from a single sample sequenced in a study of T-cell reconstitution after alpha-beta-depleted transplantation in children. The authors prepared the TCRbeta library with unique molecular identifiers. TCRdb ran MiXCR on the PCR reads and lists one entry per CDR3 protein. The table records a few hundred thousand distinct CDR3 sequences, approximately 9.8% of them present only once. The material was PBMCs from the stem cell graft donor, obtained from the stem cell graft. These receptors all stem from a human donor who donated a stem cell graft to a child with SCID.

This clonotype was seen many times. The chain uses TRBV27 and TRBJ1-5; TRBD1 matches 7 bases. CDR1 is MNHEY and CDR2 is SMNVEV in the germline V gene (reference sequence). V trimming: 7 bases; J trimming: 1 base; junction bases outside the gene matches: 7. The CDR3 sequence is 15 residues long. Here the CDR3 DNA reads TGTGCCAGCACCGTGACAGGGTCGAGCAATCAGCCCCAGCATTTT. It encodes CASTVTGSSNQPQHF.

This clonotype was observed at least ten times. The chain joins TRBV5-1 to TRBJ2-7; possibly TRBD1 for D (5 bases). Germline assignment: CDR1 SGHRS and CDR2 YFSETQ. The CDR3 loop spans 15 amino acids. With 5 bases removed from V and 0 bases from J, the gap between germline ends came to 15 bases. Here the CDR3 reads CASRPGSPSSYEQYF. DNA of the CDR3: TGCGCCAGCAGACCAGGGTCCCCTAGCTCCTACGAGCAGTACTTC. The full variable domain, completed using reference TRBV5-1 and TRBJ2-7, is KAGVTQTPRYLIKTRGQQVTLSCSPISGHRSVSWYQQTPGQGLQFLFEYFSETQRNKGNFPGRFSGRQFSNSRSEMNVSTLELGDSALYLCASRPGSPSSYEQYFGPGTRLTVT.

This clonotype was counted ten times or more. V is TRBV7-9 and J is TRBJ2-2, with 11 bases aligning to TRBD2. The CDR3 loop spans 17 amino acids. CDR1 is SEHNR and CDR2 is FQNEAQ in the germline V gene (reference sequence). V shed 5 bases and J 3 bases; nucleotides not matched to a gene: 8. CDR3 coding DNA: TGTGCCAGCAGCCTACTTAGCGGGGGGGCCGACACCGGGGAGCTGTTTTTT. Amino acid sequence: CASSLLSGGADTGELFF.

CDR3 protein: CASSYTVPRRYNEQFF. CDR3 nucleotides: TGTGCCAGCAGTTATACAGTCCCCAGAAGATACAATGAGCAGTTCTTC. The V and J genes are TRBV12-3 or TRBV12-4 and TRBJ2-1, with unresolved D. This CDR3 comprises 16 residues. Trimming shortened V by 4 bases and J by 4 bases, and 17 bases separated the two germline ends.

This clonotype has only a few counts. The J gene is TRBJ2-7, the V gene TRBV2; 9 positions agree with TRBD1. With V trimmed by 3 bases and J by 0 bases, 3 bases remained unmatched. Germline values: CDR1 SNHLY, CDR2 FYNNEI. The CDR3 totals 15 residues. DNA of the CDR3: TGTGCCAGCAGTGAGATACAGGGGGCCTCCTACGAGCAGTACTTC. This gives the protein CASSEIQGASYEQYF.

This clonotype was counted many times. The rearrangement joins TRBV6-1 to TRBJ1-5, with 7 nucleotides matching TRBD1. The CDR3 contains 14 residues. After removal of 4 bases from V and 7 bases from J, the junction contained 7 bases not matched to a gene. CDR1 and CDR2 (germline): MNHNS, SASEGT. CDR3 sequence reads: CASSASQGRQPQHF. CDR3 nucleotides: TGTGCCAGCAGTGCGTCACAGGGGAGGCAGCCCCAGCATTTT.

This clonotype has a count of ten or more. This sequence joins TRBV5-1 and TRBJ2-1; D possibly corresponds to TRBD1 (6 bases). Germline CDR1 SGHRS, CDR2 YFSETQ. Trimming took 4 bases from V and 4 from J, leaving 18 bases between them. CDR3 length: 16 residues. CDR3 in amino acids: CASSTSTGPLYNEQFF. The CDR3 DNA reads TGCGCCAGCAGCACCTCGACAGGACCCCTTTACAATGAGCAGTTCTTC.

This clonotype was seen many times. The gene calls are TRBV6-5 and TRBJ2-7; 8 nucleotides line up with TRBD1. Germline V gene sequence: CDR1 MNHEY, CDR2 SVGAGI. The V and J ends lost 1 base and 7 bases, in that order; junction bases with no gene match: 6. The CDR3 totals 14 residues. The CDR3 DNA reads as TGTGCCAGCAGTTACTTGAGACAGGGGCGGGAGCAGTACTTC. It is translated as CASSYLRQGREQYF.

This clonotype has ten or more counts. V usage is TRBV5-1 and J usage is TRBJ2-5; D might be TRBD1 (5 bases). The V end lost 0 bases, the J end lost 9 bases, and 6 bases lay between the germline ends. CDR1 is SGHRS, CDR2 YFSETQ, per germline. The CDR3 is made up of 11 amino acids. As DNA, the CDR3 is TGCGCCAGCAGCTTGGAAGGGGCCCAGTACTTC. Translated, it gives CASSLEGAQYF.